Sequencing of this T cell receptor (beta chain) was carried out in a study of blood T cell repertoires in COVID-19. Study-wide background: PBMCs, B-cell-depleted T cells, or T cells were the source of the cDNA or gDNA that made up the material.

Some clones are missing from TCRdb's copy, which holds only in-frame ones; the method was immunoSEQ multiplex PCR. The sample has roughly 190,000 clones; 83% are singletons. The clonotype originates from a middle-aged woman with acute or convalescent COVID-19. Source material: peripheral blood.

The CDR3 spells CASSLGQGIYGYTF. The DNA for the CDR3 is TGTGCCAGCAGCTTGGGGCAGGGGATCTATGGCTACACCTTC. The genes are TRBV7-9 and TRBJ1-2; D is possibly TRBD1 (6 bases). Germline CDR1 and CDR2: SEHNR and FQNEAQ (reference sequence). The CDR3 has 14 amino acids. V was trimmed by 3 bases and J by 4 bases, leaving 12 bases between them.